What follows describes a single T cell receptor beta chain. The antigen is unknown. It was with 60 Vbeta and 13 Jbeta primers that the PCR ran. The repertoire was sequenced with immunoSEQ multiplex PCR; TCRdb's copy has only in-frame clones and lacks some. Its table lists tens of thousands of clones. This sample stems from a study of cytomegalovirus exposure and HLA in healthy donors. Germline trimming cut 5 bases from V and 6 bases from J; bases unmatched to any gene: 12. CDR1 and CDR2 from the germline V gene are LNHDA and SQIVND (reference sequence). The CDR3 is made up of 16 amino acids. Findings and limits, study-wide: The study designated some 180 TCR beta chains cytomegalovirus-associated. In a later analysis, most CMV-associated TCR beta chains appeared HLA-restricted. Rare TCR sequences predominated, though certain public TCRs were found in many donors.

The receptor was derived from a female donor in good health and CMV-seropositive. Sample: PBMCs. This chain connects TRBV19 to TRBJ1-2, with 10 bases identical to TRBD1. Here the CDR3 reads CASSLSRDRGVNGYTF. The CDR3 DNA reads TGTGCCAGTAGTTTGTCCCGGGACAGGGGTGTAAATGGCTACACCTTC.